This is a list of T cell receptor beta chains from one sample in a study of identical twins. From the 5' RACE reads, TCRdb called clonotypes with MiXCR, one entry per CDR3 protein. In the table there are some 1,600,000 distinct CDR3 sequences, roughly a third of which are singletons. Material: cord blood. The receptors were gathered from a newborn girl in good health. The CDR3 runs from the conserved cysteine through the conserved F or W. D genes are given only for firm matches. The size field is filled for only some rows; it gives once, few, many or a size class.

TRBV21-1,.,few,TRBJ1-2,TGTGCCAGCAGCAAGTGGAGTTCCTATGGCTACACCTTC,CASSKWSSYGYTF
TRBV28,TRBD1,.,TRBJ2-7,TGTGCCAGCAGAAACAATCCGGGACAGGGGAACGAGCAGTACTTC,CASRNNPGQGNEQYF
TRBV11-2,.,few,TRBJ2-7,TGTGCCAGCAGCTTAGTAGAGGTCCCCACCCCCTACGAGCAGTACTTC,CASSLVEVPTPYEQYF
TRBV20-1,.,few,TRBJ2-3,TGCAGCGCTAAGGGGCGGGGTAACACAGATACGCAGTATTTT,CSAKGRGNTDTQYF
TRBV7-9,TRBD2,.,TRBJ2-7,TGTGCCAGCAGCTTGGTACCGGGGGGGCCGAGTAGCGAGCAGTACTTC,CASSLVPGGPSSEQYF
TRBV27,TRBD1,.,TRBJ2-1,TGTGCCAACCCGGGGCGAGGGGGCAACTACAATGAGCAGTTCTTC,CANPGRGGNYNEQFF
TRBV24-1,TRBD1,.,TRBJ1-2,TGTGCCACCAGTGATAATACAGGGGGAAGAGGCTACACCTTC,CATSDNTGGRGYTF
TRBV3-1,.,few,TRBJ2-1,TGTGCCAGCAGCCATCCAGTCGGGGAGCAGTTCTTC,CASSHPVGEQFF
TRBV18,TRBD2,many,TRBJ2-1,TGTGCCAGCTCTCACGGGACTAGCAGCTACAATGAGCAGTTCTTC,CASSHGTSSYNEQFF
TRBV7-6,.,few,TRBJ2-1,TGTGCCAGCAGCCCAGGGGTAGTCTTGAGCTCCTACAATGAGCAGTTCTTC,CASSPGVVLSSYNEQFF
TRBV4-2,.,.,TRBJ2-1,TGTGCCAGCAGCCCCGAAACCTTCTCCTACAATGGGCAGTTCTTC,CASSPETFSYNGQFF
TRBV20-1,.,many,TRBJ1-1,TGCAGTGCTAGGGGACGGATGAACACTGAAGCTTTCTTT,CSARGRMNTEAFF
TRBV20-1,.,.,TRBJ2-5,TGCAGTGCTAGAGATCCGGGGGAAGGAGAGACCCAGTACTTC,CSARDPGEGETQYF
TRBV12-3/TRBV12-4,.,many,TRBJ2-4,TGTGCCAGCAGTTTAGACCTCCCCATTCAGTACTTC,CASSLDLPIQYF
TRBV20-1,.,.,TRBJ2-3,TGCAGTGTACGGGGGATCGGGAACCCAGATACGCAGTATTTT,CSVRGIGNPDTQYF
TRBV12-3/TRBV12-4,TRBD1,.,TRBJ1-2,TGTGCCAGCAGTTTAAGGGGACAGGGGGATGGTAACTATGGCTACACCTTC,CASSLRGQGDGNYGYTF
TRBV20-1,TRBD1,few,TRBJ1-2,TGCAGTGCTAGAGTATCAGGCCAGGGGGCGCGGGGCTATGGCTACACCTTC,CSARVSGQGARGYGYTF
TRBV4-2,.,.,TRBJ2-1,TGTGCCAGCAGCCAACGGGGGGCCCGCTACAATGAGCAGTTCTTC,CASSQRGARYNEQFF
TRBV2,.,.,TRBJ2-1,TGTGCCAGCAAGCGGAATGGAGAGACCCAGTTCTTC,CASKRNGETQFF
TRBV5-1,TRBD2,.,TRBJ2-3,TGCGCCAGCAGCTTTAACCTAGCGGGGGTCACAGATACGCAGTATTTT,CASSFNLAGVTDTQYF
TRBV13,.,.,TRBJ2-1,TGTGCCAGCAGCTGGGGGAACAACAATGAGCAGTTCTTC,CASSWGNNNEQFF
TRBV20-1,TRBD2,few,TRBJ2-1,TGCAGTGCTAGTAGCGGGGGGGCTTCCAATGAGCAGTTCTTC,CSASSGGASNEQFF
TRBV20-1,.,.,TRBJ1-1,TGCAGTGCTAGACGCGGGGGGTTCGGGAACACTGAAGCTTTCTTT,CSARRGGFGNTEAFF
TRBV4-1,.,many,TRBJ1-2,TGCGCCAGCAGCGAGGATCTTAACTATGGCTACACCTTC,CASSEDLNYGYTF
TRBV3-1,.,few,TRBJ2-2,TGTGCCAGCAGCCAACCGGTCTCCGGGGAGCTGTTTTTT,CASSQPVSGELFF
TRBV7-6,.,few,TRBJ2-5,TGTGCCAGCAGCTCCCGACTGGAGGCCCAAGAGACCCAGTACTTC,CASSSRLEAQETQYF
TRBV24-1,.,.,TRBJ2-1,TGTGCCACCGTTGACCCCACTAAGGGTGAGCAGTTCTTC,CATVDPTKGEQFF
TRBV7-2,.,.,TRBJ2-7,TGTGCCAGCAGCTTTGGGAGGACGTCCGACGAGCAGTACTTC,CASSFGRTSDEQYF